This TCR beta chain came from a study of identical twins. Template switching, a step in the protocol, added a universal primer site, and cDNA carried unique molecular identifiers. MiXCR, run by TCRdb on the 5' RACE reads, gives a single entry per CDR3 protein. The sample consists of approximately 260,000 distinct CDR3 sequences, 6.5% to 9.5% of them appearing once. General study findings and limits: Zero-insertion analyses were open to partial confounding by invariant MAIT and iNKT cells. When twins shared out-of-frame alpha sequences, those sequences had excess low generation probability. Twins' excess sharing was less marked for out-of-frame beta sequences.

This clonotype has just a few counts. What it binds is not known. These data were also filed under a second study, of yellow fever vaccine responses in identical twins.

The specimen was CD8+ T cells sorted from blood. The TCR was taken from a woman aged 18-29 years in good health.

The CDR3 coding sequence is TGTGCCAGCAGCGTAGCCGGGGTGGAGGGCTACACCTTC. Amino acids: CASSVAGVEGYTF. The V gene is TRBV9, the J gene TRBJ1-2; D gene uncertain. Trimming removed 0 bases from V and 8 bases from J, with 11 bases in between. Germline V gives CDR1 SGDLS, CDR2 YYNGEE. This CDR3 contains 13 residues.